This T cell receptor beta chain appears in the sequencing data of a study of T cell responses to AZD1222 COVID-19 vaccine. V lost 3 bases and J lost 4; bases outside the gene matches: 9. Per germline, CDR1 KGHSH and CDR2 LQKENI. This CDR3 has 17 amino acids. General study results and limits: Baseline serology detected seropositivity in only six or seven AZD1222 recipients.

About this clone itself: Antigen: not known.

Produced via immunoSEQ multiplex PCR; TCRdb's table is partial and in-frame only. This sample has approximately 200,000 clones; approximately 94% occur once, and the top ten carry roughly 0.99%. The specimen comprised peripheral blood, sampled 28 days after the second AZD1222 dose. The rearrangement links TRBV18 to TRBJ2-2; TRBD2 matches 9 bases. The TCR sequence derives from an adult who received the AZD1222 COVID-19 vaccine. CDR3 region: CASSPRSAGGGTGELFF. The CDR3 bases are TGTGCCAGCTCACCCCGCTCGGCGGGGGGGGGCACCGGGGAGCTGTTTTTT.